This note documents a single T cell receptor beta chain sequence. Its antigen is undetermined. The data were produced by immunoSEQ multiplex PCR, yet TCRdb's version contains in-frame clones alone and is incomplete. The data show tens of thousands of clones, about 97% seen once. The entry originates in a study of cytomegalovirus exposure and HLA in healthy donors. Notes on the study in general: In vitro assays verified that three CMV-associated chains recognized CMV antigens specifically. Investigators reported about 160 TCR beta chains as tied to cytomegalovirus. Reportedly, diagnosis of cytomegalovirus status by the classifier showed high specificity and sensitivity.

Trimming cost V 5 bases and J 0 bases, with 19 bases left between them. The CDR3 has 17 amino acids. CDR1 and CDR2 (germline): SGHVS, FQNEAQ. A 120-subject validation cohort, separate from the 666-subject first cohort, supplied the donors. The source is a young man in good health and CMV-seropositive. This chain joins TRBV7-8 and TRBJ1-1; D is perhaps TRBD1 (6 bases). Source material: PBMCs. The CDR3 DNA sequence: TGTGCCAGCAGCCTGACAGGTTTTTCCCCCATGAACACTGAAGCTTTCTTT. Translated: CASSLTGFSPMNTEAFF.